The entry that follows covers one T cell receptor (beta chain) sequence. Its antigen is still unknown. CDR1 LNHNV and CDR2 YYDKDF come from the germline V gene (reference sequence). V was cut by 3 bases and J by 1 base, with 12 bases left in between. The CDR3 runs to 15 residues. The PCR ran on 60 Vbeta and 13 Jbeta primers. The data were produced by immunoSEQ multiplex PCR, yet TCRdb's version contains in-frame clones alone and is incomplete. The data hold 280,000 or so clones, with roughly 90% observed a single time. Sampled while nominally healthy, donors likely had unrecorded immune exposures. The data derive from a study of cytomegalovirus exposure and HLA in healthy donors. Whole-study results and caveats: Data from an earlier analysis indicated that most TCR beta V segments were productive either about 90% or about 30% of the time. Presence/absence analyses assumed roughly uniform sequencing depth across donors, which may not hold.

The sample comprised PBMCs. This chain links TRBV15 with TRBJ2-5, with D tentatively TRBD2 (6 bases). This clonotype was obtained from a woman under 30 in good health and CMV-seronegative. The CDR3 nucleotides are TGTGCCACCAGCAGGGCGGGACCCCCCCAAGAGACCCAGTACTTC. It translates to CATSRAGPPQETQYF.